Below, 10 T cell receptor beta chains from the same sample are listed, as sequenced in a study of metastatic and nonmetastatic thyroid tumors (dated by TCRdb to 2020 to 2021). Before undergoing thyroid surgery, none of the patients had been given any kind of treatment. The method was PCR. Sequenced using an Illumina HiSeq 4000. TCRdb trimmed the raw reads at Q25, called clones with MiXCR and kept productive beta chains. The sample profile shows over 6,000 clones; 30% of them were found once. Under 25% of the sample is held by the ten biggest clonotypes. The sequenced sample consisted of tumor tissue. The receptor source for this set is a female donor with papillary thyroid cancer or a benign thyroid nodule (not recorded which). Some clones in this sample may be carry-over from other donors' samples.

Here the CDR3 DNA reads TGTGCCAGCAGCCCAAATCGGGACGTATACTACGAGCAGTACTTC. Protein sequence: CASSPNRDVYYEQYF. The rearrangement joins TRBV11-2 to TRBJ2-7; D may correspond to TRBD1 or TRBD2 (5 bases each). Per germline, CDR1 SGHAT and CDR2 FQNNGV. The CDR3 totals 15 residues. With 5 bases removed from V and 3 bases from J, the gap between germline ends came to 17 bases.

This clone has a count of ten or more. The V gene is TRBV29-1, the J gene TRBJ1-1; the match to TRBD1 covers 8 bases. Per the germline V gene, CDR1 is SQVTM and CDR2 is ANQGSEA. The CDR3 is 12 residues long. After removal of 8 bases from V and 10 bases from J, the junction contained 12 bases not matched to a gene. The CDR3 is CSLNPQGGGAFF. The CDR3 DNA is TGCAGCCTAAACCCACAGGGGGGGGGAGCTTTCTTT.

Relative to its sample, this clone is medium-sized. The chain joins TRBV11-3 to TRBJ2-1; 14 bases are a match to TRBD2. Trimming removed 8 bases from V and 0 bases from J; junction bases left unmatched: 9. Germline V lookup: CDR1 SGHNT, CDR2 YENEEA. This CDR3 region has 18 residues. The CDR3 is CASLRLAGGRSSYNEQFF. The DNA for the CDR3 is TGTGCCAGCCTCAGACTAGCGGGAGGGCGTAGCTCCTACAATGAGCAGTTCTTC.

CDR3: CASSLAQGYGHEQYF. CDR3 nucleotide sequence: TGTGCCAGCAGCTTAGCCCAGGGATACGGCCACGAGCAGTACTTC. The chain carries TRBV7-2 and TRBJ2-7; D perhaps matches TRBD1 (5 bases). The CDR3 covers 15 residues. CDR1 SGHTA and CDR2 FQGNSA come from the germline V gene. V was cut by 0 bases and J by 5 bases, with 14 bases left in between.

This clone was picked up a small number of times. V gene TRBV6-2 or TRBV6-3 combines with J gene TRBJ2-1; no clear D. Germline V gives CDR1 MNHEY, CDR2 SVGEGT. The CDR3 is made up of 12 amino acids. Trimming shortened V by 7 bases and J by 8 bases, and 12 bases separated the two germline ends. The CDR3 nucleotides read TGTGCCAGCATTAGTGGCGGCGATGAGCAGTTCTTC. Its translation is CASISGGDEQFF.

This clone was seen a single time. The chain joins TRBV5-1 to TRBJ2-1, with TRBD2 matching over 7 bases. Trimming cost V 4 bases and J 6 bases; bases outside gene matches: 10. The germline V gene encodes CDR1 SGHRS and CDR2 YFSETQ. CDR3 length: 15 amino acids. CDR3 region: CASSDLAGVVNEQFF. The CDR3 DNA reads TGCGCCAGCAGCGACCTCGCGGGGGTCGTCAATGAGCAGTTCTTC.

This clone was seen a few times. The chain carries TRBV6-1 and TRBJ2-7; 11 bases are shared with TRBD1. The ends lost 1 base at V and 0 bases at J; junction bases unmatched: 5. This CDR3 contains 17 residues. Germline V lookup: CDR1 MNHNS, CDR2 SASEGT. This chain's CDR3 is CASSEDFGTGGSYEQYF. Written as DNA, the CDR3 is TGTGCCAGCAGTGAAGACTTTGGGACAGGGGGCTCCTACGAGCAGTACTTC.

The V gene is TRBV27, the J gene TRBJ1-5, with 12 nucleotides matching TRBD1. From germline, CDR1 is MNHEY and CDR2 SMNVEV (reference sequence). This CDR3 contains 18 residues. Trimming took 3 bases from V and 0 from J; bases not matched to a gene: 6. The CDR3 coding sequence is TGTGCCAGCAGTTTTAAAGGGACAGGGGGCGTTAGCAATCAGCCCCAGCATTTT. Protein sequence: CASSFKGTGGVSNQPQHF.

This clone was picked up many times. J is TRBJ2-7 and V is TRBV9; weak D call: TRBD2 (6 bases). CDR3 length: 17 residues. V was clipped by 3 bases and J by 3 bases, with 22 bases between them. CDR1 is SGDLS and CDR2 is YYNGEE in the germline V gene. The CDR3 DNA reads as TGTGCCAGCAGCGGAGGTCTACTAGCTGGGTCATTCTACGAGCAGTACTTC. It encodes CASSGGLLAGSFYEQYF.

This clone is medium-sized in the sample. J is TRBJ2-7 and V is TRBV7-6; 9 bases align to TRBD2. Germline V gene sequence: CDR1 SGHVS, CDR2 FNYEAQ. After removal of 4 bases from V and 3 bases from J, the junction contained 7 bases not matched to a gene. The CDR3 is 15 residues long. The CDR3, as DNA: TGTGCCAGCAGCTCCTCGTCTAGCGGGGTCTACGAGCAGTACTTC. Its protein is CASSSSSSGVYEQYF.